This is a list of T cell receptor beta chains from one sample in a study of cytomegalovirus exposure and HLA in healthy donors. Assay: immunoSEQ multiplex PCR; the TCRdb copy retains only in-frame clones and omits some. The sample lists around 97,000 clones; roughly 80% were seen once. Sample: PBMCs. All receptors come from a man aged 50-60 years in good health and CMV-seropositive. Each CDR3 is given without its conserved first and last residue. The listing skips clone size in some rows; elsewhere it reads once, few, many or a size class.

cdr3_length: 10; clone_size: -; v_call: TRBV5-7; cdr3_aa: ASSTAGDEQF
cdr3_length: 13; clone_size: -; v_call: TRBV7-2; cdr3_aa: ASSFSGTSSYEQY
cdr3_length: 12; clone_size: -; v_call: TRBV6-5; cdr3_aa: ASSYGGGRYEQF
cdr3_length: 13; clone_size: -; v_call: TRBV19; cdr3_aa: ASSAHGQNTGELF
cdr3_length: 14; clone_size: -; v_call: TRBV19; cdr3_aa: ASSIDGALGANVLT
cdr3_length: 13; clone_size: -; v_call: TRBV30; cdr3_aa: AWSVDSGPYNEQF
cdr3_length: 14; clone_size: few; v_call: TRBV28; cdr3_aa: ASRTRDRGNTGELF
cdr3_length: 9; clone_size: -; v_call: TRBV19; cdr3_aa: ASSMRETQY
cdr3_length: 14; clone_size: -; v_call: TRBV7-3; cdr3_aa: ASSLNPSGTYNEQF
cdr3_length: 13; clone_size: -; v_call: TRBV7-9; cdr3_aa: ASSLVLDSSAEQY
cdr3_length: 17; clone_size: -; v_call: TRBV4-2; cdr3_aa: ASSQARLTSGSNTGELF
cdr3_length: 12; clone_size: -; v_call: TRBV7-2; cdr3_aa: ASSSHSRDSPLH
cdr3_length: 10; clone_size: -; v_call: TRBV19; cdr3_aa: ASRGQVGELF
cdr3_length: 13; clone_size: -; v_call: TRBV30; cdr3_aa: AWSVEASLTDTQY
cdr3_length: 14; clone_size: -; v_call: TRBV11-2; cdr3_aa: ASSVGIGTVSYEQY
cdr3_length: 13; clone_size: -; v_call: TRBV6-5; cdr3_aa: ASSSSGRNTDAQY
cdr3_length: 12; clone_size: -; v_call: TRBV7-9; cdr3_aa: ASSPNRGEETQY
cdr3_length: 13; clone_size: -; v_call: TRBV10-3; cdr3_aa: AISGRPGRTGELF
cdr3_length: 12; clone_size: -; v_call: TRBV6-5; cdr3_aa: ASSYSRVSYEQY
cdr3_length: 13; clone_size: -; v_call: TRBV5-1; cdr3_aa: ASSPLAGNYGEQY
cdr3_length: 13; clone_size: few; v_call: TRBV2; cdr3_aa: ASSELGASRNIQY
cdr3_length: 11; clone_size: -; v_call: TRBV6-5; cdr3_aa: ASSRSGNQPQH
cdr3_length: 13; clone_size: -; v_call: TRBV5-1; cdr3_aa: ASSLDGGLMWGYT
cdr3_length: 13; clone_size: few; v_call: TRBV13; cdr3_aa: ASSLGGIPGNTQY
cdr3_length: 11; clone_size: -; v_call: TRBV28; cdr3_aa: ASSRGRGYEQY
cdr3_length: 13; clone_size: once; v_call: TRBV5-1; cdr3_aa: ASSFQGADTGELF
cdr3_length: 16; clone_size: -; v_call: TRBV13; cdr3_aa: ASSSHVQVGGANTEAF
cdr3_length: 15; clone_size: -; v_call: TRBV27; cdr3_aa: ASSSNNGTGKYNEQF
cdr3_length: 11; clone_size: -; v_call: TRBV18; cdr3_aa: ASSPTGGYEQY
cdr3_length: 10; clone_size: -; v_call: TRBV28; cdr3_aa: ASAEAPYGYT
cdr3_length: 13; clone_size: -; v_call: TRBV5-1; cdr3_aa: ASGRDATGGVEQY
cdr3_length: 11; clone_size: -; v_call: TRBV7-2; cdr3_aa: ASSSDRNTEAF
cdr3_length: 14; clone_size: -; v_call: TRBV18; cdr3_aa: ASSRRGPAGTDTQY